Listed below are T cell receptor beta chains from one sample, sequenced in a study of regulatory T cells in long-lasting Graves disease. TCRdb passed the multiplex PCR reads through MiXCR, listing each CDR3 protein once. The data contain 500,000 to 700,000 distinct CDR3 sequences, under 20% of them singletons. The sample was also linked to a second study, of T cells in Graves' hyperthyroidism and ophthalmopathy.

The starting material was peripheral blood mononuclear cells (PBMCs), obtained at new diagnosis, from a patient treated with antithyroid drugs. The receptors shown here come from a woman younger than 45 with Graves disease. Both conserved end residues are part of each CDR3. D genes are given only for firm matches. Expanded clones are given a class, and other clones once, few, many or no size at all.

V	J	size	D	DNA	CDR3
TRBV6-1	TRBJ1-3	NA	NA	TGTGCCAGCAGCCTGTCAACGCTCTCTGGAAACACCATATATTTT	CASSLSTLSGNTIYF
TRBV6-2/TRBV6-3	TRBJ1-2	many	TRBD1	TGTGCCAGCAGTCCCGACAGGGTTCAAAACTATGGCTACACCTTC	CASSPDRVQNYGYTF
TRBV6-2/TRBV6-3	TRBJ2-5	many	TRBD2	TGTGCCAGCAGCACCCCGAGACAGGGGGGACTAGCGGGAGGAGGCGAGACCCAGTACTTC	CASSTPRQGGLAGGGETQYF
TRBV28	TRBJ2-1	many	TRBD2	TGTGCCAGCAGGGGGCCGGGACTAGCGAAAAATGAGCAGTTCTTC	CASRGPGLAKNEQFF
TRBV19	TRBJ2-2	NA	TRBD2	TGTGCCAGTAGTATCCCCATCTCTAGCGGGAGGGGGATCGGGGAGCTGTTTTTT	CASSIPISSGRGIGELFF
TRBV28	TRBJ1-5	many	NA	TGTGCCAGCAGGCTAAGGGGTCCTCAGCCCCAGCATTTT	CASRLRGPQPQHF
TRBV7-3	TRBJ2-5	NA	NA	TGTGCCAGCAGCTTTGTTGGGACTCAACAAGAGACCCAGTACTTC	CASSFVGTQQETQYF
TRBV28	TRBJ1-3	NA	TRBD1	TGTGCCAGCAGTTTCGATGGGACAGGGTCTGGAAACACCATATATTTT	CASSFDGTGSGNTIYF
TRBV18	TRBJ1-2	NA	TRBD1	TGTGCCAGCTCACCAGGACAGGCCACAAATAACTATGGCTACACCTTC	CASSPGQATNNYGYTF
TRBV28	TRBJ2-1	NA	NA	TGTGCCAGCAGCCCCGACTTCCCCCTAGGTAATGAGCAGTTCTTC	CASSPDFPLGNEQFF
TRBV5-1	TRBJ1-2	NA	NA	TGTGCCAGCAGCTTGGACCTGACAGATGGCTACACCTTC	CASSLDLTDGYTF
TRBV5-1	TRBJ1-1	once	NA	TGCGCCAGCAGGTTGGAAGGCAGGGAAGGTCCTGAAGCTTTCTTT	CASRLEGREGPEAFF
TRBV20-1	TRBJ1-1	few	TRBD1	TGCAGTGCTGCCGGGACAGGGAGAGGCACTGAAGCTTTCTTT	CSAAGTGRGTEAFF
TRBV24-1	TRBJ2-2	few	NA	TGTGCCACCAGTGATTTGTGGGCAAGCGCGAACACCGGGGAGCTGTTTTTT	CATSDLWASANTGELFF
TRBV27	TRBJ2-1	many	TRBD2	TGTGCCAGCAGTTTCCGATGGACTAGCGGGAGTCTGAATGAGCAGTTCTTC	CASSFRWTSGSLNEQFF
TRBV30	TRBJ2-7	many	TRBD2	TGTGCCTGGGGGGGACTAGTCCCCTACGAGCAGTACTTC	CAWGGLVPYEQYF
TRBV15	TRBJ1-1	many	NA	TGTGCCACCAGCAGAGATAGTATTGACAGGGAAGCTTTCTTT	CATSRDSIDREAFF
TRBV5-1	TRBJ2-5	few	NA	TGCGCCAGCAGCTTGATGGCAGGGGGGGGTTTCGGTTCCGGGACCCAGTACTTC	CASSLMAGGGFGSGTQYF
TRBV3-1	TRBJ2-2	NA	TRBD2	TGTGCCAGCAGCCCTAACGTCCTAGCGGGGTTTGGGACCGGGGAGCTGTTTTTT	CASSPNVLAGFGTGELFF
TRBV6-5	TRBJ1-3	NA	TRBD1	TGTGCCAGCAGTTACTTGGGTGGGGCGGACAGGACCTCTGGAAACACCATATATTTT	CASSYLGGADRTSGNTIYF
TRBV28	TRBJ2-5	many	TRBD2	TGTGCCAGCAGCCCAGGGACTAGCGGGAGCCCCAACCAAGAGACCCAGTACTTC	CASSPGTSGSPNQETQYF
TRBV10-3	TRBJ2-1	NA	NA	TGTGCCACCGCGGATAGCTGGATTGATGAGCAGTTCTTC	CATADSWIDEQFF
TRBV28	TRBJ2-5	many	TRBD1	TGTGCCAGCAGTTCGGGAGCGGACAGGGGAGGAAAGACCCAGTACTTC	CASSSGADRGGKTQYF
TRBV3-1	TRBJ1-2	NA	NA	TGTGCCAGCAGCCAAGAGGAGAGCTATGGCTACACCTTC	CASSQEESYGYTF
TRBV20-1	TRBJ2-7	many	NA	TGCAGTGCTAGAGAGGGGAATTCAAGAGGCTCCTACGAGCAGTACTTC	CSAREGNSRGSYEQYF
TRBV19	TRBJ1-1	NA	TRBD1	TGTGCCAGTAGTGGGGACAGGAAGTTGGCTAACACTGAAGCTTTCTTT	CASSGDRKLANTEAFF
TRBV5-8	TRBJ1-2	many	NA	TGTGCCAGCACCGACTTTGATCTTGGCTACACCTTC	CASTDFDLGYTF
TRBV7-9	TRBJ2-6	NA	NA	TGTGCCAGCAGCTTAGAGAGGGGCCTCTCTGGGGCCAACGTCCTGACTTTC	CASSLERGLSGANVLTF
TRBV10-3	TRBJ1-4	many	NA	TGTGCCATCAGGGACAGTAGCAGATCAGAAAAACTGTTTTTT	CAIRDSSRSEKLFF